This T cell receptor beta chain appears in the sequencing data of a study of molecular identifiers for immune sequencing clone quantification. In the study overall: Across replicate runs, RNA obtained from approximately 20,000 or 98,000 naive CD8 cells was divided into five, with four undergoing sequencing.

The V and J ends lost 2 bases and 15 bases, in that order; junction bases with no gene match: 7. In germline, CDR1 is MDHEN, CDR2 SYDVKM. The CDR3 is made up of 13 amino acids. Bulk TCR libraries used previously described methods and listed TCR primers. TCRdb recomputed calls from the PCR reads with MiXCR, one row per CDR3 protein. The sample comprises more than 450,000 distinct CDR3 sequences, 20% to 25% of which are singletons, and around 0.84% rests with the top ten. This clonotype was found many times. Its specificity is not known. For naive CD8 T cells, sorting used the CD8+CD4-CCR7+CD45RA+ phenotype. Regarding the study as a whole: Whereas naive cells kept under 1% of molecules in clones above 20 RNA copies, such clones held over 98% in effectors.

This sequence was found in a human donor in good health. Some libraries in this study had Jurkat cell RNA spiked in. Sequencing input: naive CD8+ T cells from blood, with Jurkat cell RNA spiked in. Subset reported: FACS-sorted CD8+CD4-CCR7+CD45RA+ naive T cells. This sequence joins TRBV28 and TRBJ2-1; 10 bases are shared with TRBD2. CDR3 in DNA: TGTGCCAGCAGTTTACTCCAGCGGGAGGGCCTGTTCTTC. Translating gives CASSLLQREGLFF.